A single sample is the source of the 11 T cell receptor beta chains below, sequenced in a study of CD8 T cells in ankylosing spondylitis. Via MiXCR, TCRdb re-called the 5' RACE reads, giving one row per CDR3 protein. The sample has 350,000 or so distinct CDR3 sequences, approximately 10% seen once; the top ten hold roughly 9.2%. Input material: blood, either unsorted or a sorted T cell fraction (not recorded which). The receptors derive from a female donor with ankylosing spondylitis or in good health (not recorded which).

This clonotype was recorded many times. The chain carries TRBV20-1 and TRBJ2-3, with 7 nucleotides matching TRBD1. Germline V lookup: CDR1 DFQATT, CDR2 SNEGSKA (reference sequence). This CDR3 comprises 13 residues. The junction had 4 bases not matched to a gene; V was cut back by 6 bases and J by 1 base. The CDR3 protein is CSAPGTGTDTQYF. For the CDR3, the DNA is TGCAGTGCCCCCGGGACAGGCACAGATACGCAGTATTTT.

This clonotype appeared a few times. The chain uses TRBV5-1 and TRBJ1-1; D is undetermined. V was clipped by 0 bases and J by 1 base, with 16 bases between them. The CDR3 totals 17 residues. Germline V gene lookup returns CDR1 SGHRS and CDR2 YFSETQ. For the CDR3, the DNA is TGCGCCAGCAGCTTGGAGCTCGCAGTTATCTCGAACACTGAAGCTTTCTTT. It specifies CASSLELAVISNTEAFF.

This clonotype showed up just a few times. This chain links TRBV7-9 with TRBJ2-7; D is uncertain. V was clipped by 5 bases and J by 6 bases, with 11 bases between them. CDR3 size: 12 residues. CDR1 is SEHNR, CDR2 FQNEAQ, per germline (reference sequence). The CDR3 DNA is TGTGCCAGCAGCATAGTTGGCCTCGAGCAGTACTTC. It specifies CASSIVGLEQYF.

This clonotype was recorded at least ten times. The chain combines TRBV29-1 with TRBJ2-1; the D gene could be TRBD1 or TRBD2 (5 bases each). CDR3 size: 11 residues. The V end was cut by 8 bases, the J end by 8 bases, with 13 bases between. Germline V gene data show CDR1 as SQVTM and CDR2 as ANQGSEA. The CDR3 loop reads CSSGPYDEQFF. The CDR3 DNA sequence: TGCAGCTCGGGACCTTACGATGAGCAGTTCTTC.

This rearrangement joins TRBV20-1 to TRBJ1-1; D might be TRBD1 (5 bases). V was clipped by 6 bases and J by 4 bases, with 15 bases between them. Per germline, CDR1 DFQATT and CDR2 SNEGSKA (reference sequence). The CDR3 runs 13 residues. The CDR3 loop is CSAKTDSRTEAFF. CDR3 DNA sequence: TGCAGTGCCAAAACAGACAGCCGCACTGAAGCTTTCTTT.

Ten or more counts support this clonotype. This chain connects TRBV20-1 to TRBJ2-2; D is unclear. CDR1 DFQATT and CDR2 SNEGSKA come from the germline V gene (reference sequence). The CDR3 spans 14 residues. V was shortened by 0 bases and J by 6 bases, with 11 bases between the two germline ends. CDR3 DNA sequence: TGCAGTGCTAGAGATGAGATTGGGGCCGGGGAGCTGTTTTTT. Translation: CSARDEIGAGELFF.

The table lists this clonotype with many counts. This rearrangement joins TRBV20-1 to TRBJ2-7; tentatively, D is TRBD1 or TRBD2 (6 bases each). CDR1 is DFQATT and CDR2 is SNEGSKA in the germline V gene (reference sequence). CDR3 length equals 14 residues. The ends were cut back, 7 bases at V and 5 bases at J, with 21 bases in the middle. The CDR3 sequence: CSGRGRGPLDEQYF. The CDR3 DNA sequence: TGCAGTGGGCGAGGTCGGGGGCCCCTTGACGAGCAGTACTTC.

The chain couples TRBV20-1 to TRBJ2-7; D unclear. Per germline, CDR1 DFQATT and CDR2 SNEGSKA (reference sequence). This CDR3 comprises 13 residues. V lost 3 bases and J 3 bases, leaving 12 bases between the germline ends. CDR3 in amino acids: CSASSPTYYEQYF. As DNA, the CDR3 is TGCAGTGCTAGCTCTCCCACTTACTACGAGCAGTACTTC.

This clonotype was detected a few times. The V gene is TRBV7-9, the J gene TRBJ2-5; the D gene is possibly TRBD1 (6 bases). The CDR3 has 13 amino acids. Per the germline V gene, CDR1 is SEHNR and CDR2 is FQNEAQ (reference sequence). Trimming took off 6 bases at V and 5 bases at J, with 13 bases between the two ends. CDR3 protein: CASRDPQGETQYF. The CDR3 DNA reads TGTGCCAGCAGAGACCCGCAGGGGGAGACCCAGTACTTC. Full variable domain (rest looked up from reference TRBV7-9 and TRBJ2-5): DTGVSQNPRHKITKRGQNVTFRCDPISEHNRLYWYRQTLGQGPEFLTYFQNEAQLEKSRLLSDRFSAERPKGSFSTLEIQRTEQGDSAMYLCASRDPQGETQYFGPGTRLLVL.

This clonotype was counted ten times or more. The V call is TRBV18, the J call TRBJ1-5; maybe TRBD1 (6 bases). The germline CDR1 and CDR2 sequences are KGHSH and LQKENI. V gave up 3 bases and J gave up 3 bases, with 12 bases separating them. CDR3 length equals 15 residues. In nucleotides, the CDR3 is TGTGCCAGCTCACCCGATCGACAGGACAATCAGCCCCAGCATTTT. Protein sequence: CASSPDRQDNQPQHF.

CDR3 in DNA: TGCGCCACCAACCGGCAGGCTGAAGTTGCAACTAATGAAAAACTGTTTTTT. It codes for CATNRQAEVATNEKLFF. The chain carries TRBV5-1 and TRBJ1-4; no clear D gene. The CDR3 has 17 amino acids. The V gene's germline CDR1 is SGHRS and CDR2 YFSETQ. The germline V and J ends were trimmed by 9 bases and 0 bases, with 21 bases remaining between them.